Sequencing of this T cell receptor beta chain was carried out in a study of cytomegalovirus exposure and HLA in healthy donors. Regarding the study as a whole: Later, an analysis found that common viral pathogens appeared to be linked with several of the most significant clusters. Published work reported that the classifier diagnosed cytomegalovirus status with high specificity and sensitivity. In terms of immune exposure information, only CMV serostatus was available.

A multiplex PCR was run with 60 Vbeta primers and 13 Jbeta primers. How the authors handled the data: Later analysis identified 65 million to 80 million unique TCR beta chains, about 11 million shared. Using immunoSEQ multiplex PCR, the repertoire was profiled, and TCRdb retains in-frame clones only, with some absent. Clone size and V and J calls were adopted from that table, with D and trimming inferred from the DNA. The profile shows about 150,000 clones, 80% to 90% of them singletons. J lost 4 bases, V lost 5 bases, and 7 bases had no gene match. The germline CDR1 and CDR2 sequences are MNHEY and SMNVEV (reference sequence). The CDR3 runs 15 residues. On this clone itself: Its cognate antigen is unknown.

The rearrangement uses TRBV27 and TRBJ2-7, with 11 bases aligning to TRBD2. The TCR comes from a woman younger than 30 in good health and CMV-seronegative. The source material was PBMCs. CDR3 amino acids: CASSPAGLAGYEQYF. The DNA of the CDR3 is TGTGCCAGCAGTCCCGCCGGACTAGCGGGTTACGAGCAGTACTTC.